What follows are 29 T cell receptor beta chains derived from one specimen sequenced in a study of identical twins. Each CDR3 protein gets one entry after TCRdb re-called the 5' RACE reads with MiXCR. This sample has 640,000 or so distinct CDR3 sequences, with approximately 6% found just once. Sequenced sample: naive T cells sorted from blood. Receptors originate from a man aged 18 to 29 in good health.

The sample holds a few counts of this clonotype. The chain couples TRBV20-1 to TRBJ2-1; D assignment may be TRBD1 or TRBD2 (5 bases each). Germline values: CDR1 DFQATT, CDR2 SNEGSKA (reference sequence). The CDR3 length is 13 residues. V lost 7 bases, J lost 3 bases, and 13 bases lay in between. CDR3 sequence (DNA): TGCAGTGTTACCGGGACCAACTACAATGAGCAGTTCTTC. It codes for CSVTGTNYNEQFF.

The DNA of the CDR3 is TGTGCCTGGACCAGGGGGAGAGTCAATGAGCAGTTCTTC. As protein: CAWTRGRVNEQFF. This rearrangement joins TRBV30 to TRBJ2-1; TRBD1 agrees at 7 bases. Germline V gene lookup returns CDR1 GTSNPN and CDR2 SVGIG (reference sequence). CDR3 length: 13 amino acids. The V and J ends lost 4 bases and 6 bases, in that order; junction bases with no gene match: 6.

This clonotype showed up just a few times. The V gene is TRBV6-1, the J gene TRBJ1-5, with TRBD1 identical over 12 bases. From germline, CDR1 is MNHNS and CDR2 SASEGT. The CDR3 is 15 amino acids. V lost 9 bases and J lost 7; bases outside the gene matches: 10. Here the CDR3 reads CASTGTGGARQPQHF. The CDR3, as DNA: TGTGCCAGTACCGGGACAGGGGGCGCGAGGCAGCCCCAGCATTTT.

This clonotype was observed a handful of times. The rearrangement uses TRBV29-1 and TRBJ1-4; no definite D call. Germline V gene lookup returns CDR1 SQVTM and CDR2 ANQGSEA. This CDR3 comprises 12 residues. The ends were cut back, 6 bases at V and 8 bases at J, with 13 bases in the middle. For the CDR3, the DNA is TGCAGCGTGTACATGGGAGGGGAAAAACTGTTTTTT. The encoded protein is CSVYMGGEKLFF.

Many counts were recorded for this clonotype. This chain links TRBV5-1 with TRBJ1-1, with D possibly being TRBD1 (5 bases). V was shortened by 0 bases and J by 1 base, with 7 bases between the two germline ends. The V gene's germline CDR1 is SGHRS and CDR2 YFSETQ. The CDR3 is 14 amino acids. For the CDR3, the DNA is TGCGCCAGCAGCTTGGCCGGACAGAACACTGAAGCTTTCTTT. It is translated as CASSLAGQNTEAFF.

This clonotype was counted ten times or more. The chain employs TRBV3-1 and TRBJ2-7; D ambiguous. The CDR3 length is 14 residues. The germline V and J ends were trimmed by 2 bases and 6 bases, with 14 bases remaining between them. Germline lookup yields CDR1 LGHDT and CDR2 YNNKEL (reference sequence). The CDR3 nucleotides read TGTGCCAGCAGCCAACAAGAACGGGTTCTCGAGCAGTACTTC. Amino acids: CASSQQERVLEQYF.

The sample holds many counts of this clonotype. The genes are TRBV28 and TRBJ1-4; no clear D gene. The CDR3 is made up of 12 amino acids. Germline V lookup: CDR1 MDHEN, CDR2 SYDVKM. With 6 bases removed from V and 2 bases from J, the gap between germline ends came to 4 bases. The CDR3 region has the DNA TGTGCCAGCAGGGTGACTAATGAAAAACTGTTTTTT. Its translation is CASRVTNEKLFF.

This chain uses TRBV6-1 with TRBJ2-5, with TRBD2 matching 11 bases. The V gene's germline CDR1 is MNHNS and CDR2 SASEGT. J was trimmed by 3 bases and V by 7 bases; bases with no gene match: 19. This CDR3 region has 19 residues. CDR3 DNA sequence: TGTGCCAGCACAAGGACCCTTCGAGTAACTAGCGGGAGTGAAGAGACCCAGTACTTC. As protein: CASTRTLRVTSGSEETQYF.

This clonotype was counted at least ten times. V and J are TRBV6-5 and TRBJ2-3, with TRBD2 matching 9 bases. Trimming removed 1 base from V and 4 bases from J; junction bases left unmatched: 6. The germline CDR1 and CDR2 sequences are MNHEY and SVGAGI. The CDR3 runs to 16 residues. The CDR3 bases are TGTGCCAGCAGTTACTTTGGCGGGAGGGGGGCAGATACGCAGTATTTT. Protein product: CASSYFGGRGADTQYF.

V usage is TRBV7-2 and J usage is TRBJ2-7; 10 nucleotides line up with TRBD2. The trim removed 5 bases at V and 1 base at J, leaving 5 bases unmatched. CDR1 is SGHTA and CDR2 is FQGNSA in the germline V gene. The CDR3 is 15 amino acids. In DNA form, the CDR3 reads TGTGCCAGCAGCCGTCTAGCGGGAGCTTCCTACGAGCAGTACTTC. It is translated as CASSRLAGASYEQYF.

In its sample, this clonotype was seen many times. The genes are TRBV20-1 and TRBJ2-7; TRBD1 agrees at 10 bases. The CDR3 sequence is 13 residues long. The V and J ends lost 1 base and 5 bases, in that order; junction bases with no gene match: 2. CDR1 is DFQATT and CDR2 is SNEGSKA in the germline V gene (reference sequence). The chain's CDR3 is CSARGTGGHEQYV. The CDR3 DNA reads TGCAGTGCTAGAGGGACAGGGGGTCACGAGCAGTACGTC.

Only a few counts were recorded for this clonotype. The rearrangement joins TRBV13 to TRBJ1-3, with 7 nucleotides matching TRBD1. After removal of 5 bases from V and 0 bases from J, the junction contained 7 bases not matched to a gene. Germline CDR1 is PRHDT and CDR2 is FYEKMQ (reference sequence). The length of the CDR3 is 16 residues. The CDR3 bases are TGTGCCAGCAGCGGGACAGACGTAAGCTCTGGAAACACCATATATTTT. Translated: CASSGTDVSSGNTIYF.

The chain employs TRBV6-5 and TRBJ2-7, with no clear D. CDR3 size: 12 residues. Germline assignment: CDR1 MNHEY and CDR2 SVGAGI. Trimming removed 6 bases from V and 3 bases from J, with 9 bases in between. The CDR3 loop reads CASSKDGYEQYV. The CDR3 coding sequence is TGTGCCAGCAGCAAGGACGGCTACGAGCAGTACGTC.

This clonotype has at least ten counts. The chain combines TRBV2 with TRBJ2-1; TRBD2 aligns across 13 bases. V was pared by 8 bases and J by 10 bases, with 8 bases of the junction left unmatched. The germline CDR1 and CDR2 sequences are SNHLY and FYNNEI. The CDR3 runs to 14 residues. In DNA, the CDR3 is TGTGCCAGCCAACTAGCGGGAGGGTCAAGGGAGCAGTTCTTC. Translating gives CASQLAGGSREQFF.

DNA of the CDR3: TGTGCCAGTAGTATAGATCTATTGTCCTCATTCCGGAATGAGCAGTTCTTC. It codes for CASSIDLLSSFRNEQFF. The rearrangement joins TRBV19 to TRBJ2-1, with D hard to call. From germline, CDR1 is LNHDA and CDR2 SQIVND (reference sequence). The germline V and J ends were trimmed by 0 bases and 7 bases, with 19 bases remaining between them. CDR3 length: 17 amino acids.

This clonotype has just one count. The chain joins TRBV12-3 or TRBV12-4 to TRBJ2-5; TRBD1 matches 8 bases. The CDR3 has 14 amino acids. V lost 1 base to trimming and J lost 7 bases; unmatched junction nucleotides: 5. The DNA of the CDR3 is TGTGCCAGCAGTTTAGATGGACAGGGAGGGACCCAGTACTTC. Encoded protein: CASSLDGQGGTQYF.

This clonotype was observed at least ten times. The rearrangement joins TRBV5-1 to TRBJ2-7, with TRBD2 matching over 12 bases. Germline values: CDR1 SGHRS, CDR2 YFSETQ. This CDR3 is 19 amino acids long. The V segment lost 0 bases and the J segment 6 bases; nucleotides outside the gene matches: 16. The CDR3 DNA follows: TGCGCCAGCAGCTTGGGGGCCTCAGTATTGACTAGCGGGAGATCCGAGCAGTACTTC. Translating it yields CASSLGASVLTSGRSEQYF.

This chain links TRBV7-2 with TRBJ1-5, with a weak D call TRBD1 (6 bases). The germline CDR1 and CDR2 sequences are SGHTA and FQGNSA. The V and J ends lost 1 base and 3 bases respectively, with 10 bases between them. The CDR3 is 15 amino acids. CDR3 DNA sequence: TGTGCCAGCAGCTTAGTGGACAGTCCCAATCAGCCCCAGCATTTT. Translation: CASSLVDSPNQPQHF.

CDR3 coding DNA: TGTGCCAGCAGCTTAGTACCGGAGTTCGGGGAGCTGTTTTTT. Encoded protein: CASSLVPEFGELFF. V and J are TRBV11-1 and TRBJ2-2; D is unresolved. Per germline, CDR1 SGHAT and CDR2 FQDESV (reference sequence). Trimming pared 1 base from V and 7 bases from J, leaving 10 bases between. The CDR3 is 14 amino acids. The whole variable domain, remainder taken from reference TRBV11-1 and TRBJ2-2, is EAEVAQSPRYKITEKSQAVAFWCDPISGHATLYWYRQILGQGPELLVQFQDESVVDDSQLPKDRFSAERLKGVDSTLKIQPAELGDSAMYLCASSLVPEFGELFFGEGSRLTVL.

This clonotype has a count of ten or more. The chain combines TRBV20-1 with TRBJ1-2, with 10 nucleotides matching TRBD1. Germline CDR1 is DFQATT and CDR2 is SNEGSKA (reference sequence). V was pared by 4 bases and J by 8 bases, with 19 bases of the junction left unmatched. The CDR3 has 17 residues. The DNA for the CDR3 is TGCAGTGCTACCATCCAAGGAAAGGGACAGGGGTTTGGCGGCTACACCTTC. It codes for CSATIQGKGQGFGGYTF.

This clonotype showed up many times. This chain links TRBV6-2 or TRBV6-3 with TRBJ1-6; maybe TRBD1 (5 bases). V dropped 6 bases and J dropped 8 bases, with 8 bases sitting between them. Germline CDR1 MNHEY, CDR2 SVGEGT. The CDR3 extends over 12 amino acids. This chain's CDR3 is CASSKGYSPLHF. The CDR3 coding sequence is TGTGCCAGCAGCAAGGGGTATTCACCCCTCCACTTT.

This clonotype has a count of ten or more. The chain links TRBV4-3 to TRBJ1-3; 8 positions agree with TRBD1. The CDR3 is made up of 16 amino acids. The J segment lost 8 bases and the V segment lost 1 base, leaving 10 bases of the junction unmatched. Germline CDR1 is LGHNA and CDR2 is YSLEER. The chain's CDR3 is CASSQGRDRGFDTIYF. In DNA form, the CDR3 reads TGCGCCAGCAGCCAAGGCCGAGACAGGGGTTTTGACACCATATATTTT.

This clonotype was seen repeatedly, ten times or more. CDR3 region: CASSVSGQARSTQYF. Here the CDR3 DNA reads TGTGCCAGCAGCGTATCTGGACAGGCGAGGAGTACGCAGTATTTT. This sequence joins TRBV9 and TRBJ2-3; 7 bases agree with TRBD1. This CDR3 spans 15 amino acids. Trimming at V came to 1 base and at J to 8 bases, leaving 10 bases not matched to a gene. Per germline, CDR1 SGDLS and CDR2 YYNGEE.

There are a few counts of this clonotype. The CDR3 protein is CASSKILAASITDTQYF. CDR3 DNA sequence: TGTGCCAGCAGTAAAATTCTAGCGGCCTCCATCACAGATACGCAGTATTTT. This chain links TRBV6-1 with TRBJ2-3; 7 bases match TRBD2. V trimming: 5 bases; J trimming: 2 bases; junction bases outside the gene matches: 13. Per the germline V gene, CDR1 is MNHNS and CDR2 is SASEGT. This CDR3 region has 17 residues.

This clonotype was detected a few times. The chain joins TRBV20-1 to TRBJ1-5; D gene ambiguous. Germline V gene sequence: CDR1 DFQATT, CDR2 SNEGSKA (reference sequence). Between the trimmed V and J ends, which lost 3 bases and 3 bases, there was a span of 15 bases. CDR3 length: 15 residues. The CDR3: CSARAGRWDNQPQHF. Here the CDR3 DNA reads TGCAGTGCTAGGGCGGGCAGGTGGGACAATCAGCCCCAGCATTTT.

This clonotype was seen ten or more times. The V gene is TRBV9, the J gene TRBJ2-1, with 8 nucleotides matching TRBD2. This CDR3 comprises 16 residues. V shed 4 bases, J shed 1 base, and the junction held 7 bases outside the gene matches. Germline V gene lookup returns CDR1 SGDLS and CDR2 YYNGEE. The DNA for the CDR3 is TGTGCCAGCAGCTCGGTGAGCGGGAGTTCCTACAATGAGCAGTTCTTC. This gives the protein CASSSVSGSSYNEQFF.

There are many counts of this clonotype. The chain recombines TRBV5-1 with TRBJ2-1; D is uncertain. This CDR3 is 14 amino acids long. The V gene lost 4 bases and the J gene lost 3 bases, with 11 bases spanning the gap. From germline, CDR1 is SGHRS and CDR2 YFSETQ. CDR3 DNA: TGCGCCAGCAGCCCCTTAGACAACTACAATGAGCAGTTCTTC. It yields the protein CASSPLDNYNEQFF.

This clonotype was seen only once. The chain recombines TRBV9 with TRBJ1-4; D is perhaps TRBD1 (5 bases). This CDR3 comprises 12 residues. Per the germline V gene, CDR1 is SGDLS and CDR2 is YYNGEE. V was cut by 3 bases and J by 12 bases, with 12 bases left in between. As DNA, the CDR3 is TGTGCCAGCAGCGCCAGAGGGGACCAACTGTTTTTT. Amino acids: CASSARGDQLFF.

The sample holds a few counts of this clonotype. The chain has TRBV6-1 and TRBJ1-6, with 9 bases fitting TRBD1. Germline CDR1 and CDR2: MNHNS and SASEGT. J was trimmed by 9 bases and V by 6 bases; bases with no gene match: 15. The CDR3 totals 17 residues. The CDR3 here is CASRPGRDRVMGSPLHF. The CDR3 DNA follows: TGTGCCAGCAGACCAGGCCGGGACAGGGTTATGGGTTCACCCCTCCACTTT.